The 10 T cell receptor beta chains below were found in one sample sequenced in a study of shared clonotypes between healthy human individuals. TCRdb's copy holds only in-frame clones and misses some; the assay was immunoSEQ multiplex PCR. This sample yields some 1,600,000 clones, of which 95% to 99% are seen a single time; 0.45% belongs to the top ten. The sample consisted of naive CD4+ T cells sorted from blood. Documented subset: CD45RA+ positively selected. The source is a man under 40 in good health.

In its sample, this clone was seen once. The V call is TRBV7-9, the J call TRBJ1-5; no firm D call. V lost 0 bases, J lost 2 bases, and 11 bases lay in between. CDR1 and CDR2 from the germline V gene are SEHNR and FQNEAQ (reference sequence). The CDR3 runs to 16 residues. CDR3 protein: CASSLARGLGNQPQHF. CDR3 sequence (DNA): TGTGCCAGCAGCTTAGCTCGAGGACTTGGCAATCAGCCCCAGCATTTT.

This sequence joins TRBV5-1 and TRBJ1-1; 9 nucleotides align to TRBD1. Germline values: CDR1 SGHRS, CDR2 YFSETQ. There are 15 residues in the CDR3. V shed 1 base, J shed 6 bases, and the junction held 7 bases outside the gene matches. Here the CDR3 DNA reads TGCGCCAGCAGCTTGTTAGGGACAGGGCTTGCTGAAGCTTTCTTT. This gives the protein CASSLLGTGLAEAFF.

The chain links TRBV18 to TRBJ2-7, with D possibly called TRBD1 or TRBD2 (5 bases each). Trimming removed 3 bases from V and 3 bases from J, with 15 bases in between. CDR1 KGHSH and CDR2 LQKENI come from the germline V gene. The CDR3 extends over 15 amino acids. The DNA of the CDR3 is TGTGCCAGCTCACCTCTTCAGACAGCGGTCTACGAGCAGTACTTC. Translating gives CASSPLQTAVYEQYF.

The chain has TRBV19 and TRBJ2-3; a weak D match, TRBD2 (5 bases). This CDR3 region has 14 residues. Deletions cut 3 bases from V and 3 bases from J, with 10 bases between. Germline loops: CDR1 LNHDA, CDR2 SQIVND (reference sequence). The CDR3 DNA follows: TGTGCCAGTAGTATTACCGGGGTTACAGATACGCAGTATTTT. This translates into CASSITGVTDTQYF.

The genes are TRBV12-5 and TRBJ2-5, with D possibly TRBD1 on 7 matching bases. The ends were cut back, 1 base at V and 0 bases at J, with 12 bases in the middle. The CDR3 is made up of 16 amino acids. Germline V CDR1 and CDR2: LGHNT, FRNRAP. The CDR3 loop reads CASGLAAGGYQETQYF. DNA of the CDR3: TGTGCTAGTGGTTTGGCAGCAGGGGGGTACCAAGAGACCCAGTACTTC.

In its sample, this clone was seen once. This rearrangement joins TRBV2 to TRBJ1-1; D is undetermined. V was pared by 6 bases and J by 2 bases, with 7 bases between. The CDR3 runs 12 residues. The V gene's germline CDR1 is SNHLY and CDR2 FYNNEI. The CDR3 reads CASSSDNTEAFF. The CDR3 region has the DNA TGTGCCAGCAGCTCGGACAACACTGAAGCTTTCTTT.

The chain recombines TRBV19 with TRBJ2-4, with D possibly called TRBD1 or TRBD2 (5 bases each). Trimming pared 1 base from V and 1 base from J, leaving 23 bases between. Germline CDR1 reads LNHDA; CDR2 reads SQIVND (reference sequence). There are 20 residues in the CDR3. CDR3 amino acids: CASSIGEGTIMELAKNIQYF. The CDR3 bases are TGTGCCAGTAGTATAGGAGAGGGGACCATTATGGAGCTTGCCAAAAACATTCAGTACTTC. Variable domain in full (rest from reference TRBV19 and TRBJ2-4): DGGITQSPKYLFRKEGQNVTLSCEQNLNHDAMYWYRQDPGQGLRLIYYSQIVNDFQKGDIAEGYSVSREKKESFPLTVTSAQKNPTAFYLCASSIGEGTIMELAKNIQYFGAGTRLSVL.

CDR3 nucleotide sequence: TGTGCCAGCAGCGGTGGACTAGCGGCGAACACCGGGGAGCTGTTTTTT. Amino acid sequence: CASSGGLAANTGELFF. The chain combines TRBV9 with TRBJ2-2, with 10 positions matching TRBD2. Germline CDR1 reads SGDLS; CDR2 reads YYNGEE. This CDR3 has 16 amino acids. Losses at the gene ends were 3 bases for V and 0 bases for J; bases not matched to a gene: 2.

The count of this clone is one. The chain is built from TRBV6-6 and TRBJ2-1; weak D call: TRBD2 (6 bases). The CDR3 totals 14 residues. Germline V gene lookup returns CDR1 MNHNY and CDR2 SVGAGI (reference sequence). This CDR3 reads CATRRDGAYNEQFF. In DNA form, the CDR3 reads TGTGCAACGAGGCGGGACGGCGCCTACAATGAGCAGTTCTTC.

The chain uses TRBV5-1 and TRBJ2-3; 10 positions match TRBD2. V shed 3 bases, J shed 3 bases, and the junction held 16 bases outside the gene matches. Germline V gene data show CDR1 as SGHRS and CDR2 as YFSETQ. The CDR3 is made up of 19 amino acids. CDR3 nucleotide sequence: TGCGCCAGCAGCTCTGGACTAGCGGTCCTAGGCGTGGGGACAGATACGCAGTATTTT. It yields the protein CASSSGLAVLGVGTDTQYF.